The T cell receptor (beta chain) described here comes from a study of blood T cells in healthy people across ages. This clonotype showed up just a few times. Its antigen is unknown. A minimum of 6 micrograms of total RNA was extracted per sample. Then a second PCR, running roughly 6 to 11 cycles, was carried out with a sample-barcoded 5' primer and a J-beta primer mix. MiXCR, run by TCRdb on the 5' RACE reads, gives a single entry per CDR3 protein. The profile shows around 1.7 million distinct CDR3 sequences, approximately 30% of them singletons. Study-wide results and limits: Unknown CMV status may confound age-related changes in expanded clones.

With 2 bases removed from V and 4 bases from J, the gap between germline ends came to 18 bases. The CDR3 length is 18 residues. Per germline, CDR1 SGHTA and CDR2 FQGTGA. The receptor was isolated from a woman aged 25 to 39 in good health. Sequenced: blood. The genes are TRBV7-3 and TRBJ2-6, with D possibly matching TRBD2 (7 bases). The CDR3 is CASSLRPGGGPGANVLTF. CDR3 coding DNA: TGTGCCAGCAGCTTACGTCCTGGGGGGGGCCCCGGGGCCAACGTCCTGACTTTC.